This T cell receptor beta chain was observed in a study of blood T cell repertoires in COVID-19. CDR3 length: 13 amino acids. Germline CDR1 MNHEY, CDR2 SMNVEV (reference sequence). The V end lost 6 bases, the J end lost 6 bases, and 12 bases lay between the germline ends. Here immunoSEQ multiplex PCR was the method, and the copy in TCRdb shows in-frame clones only, minus some. The repertoire includes some 130,000 clones, approximately 88% of them detected once, and approximately 10% sits in the top ten. This TCR was recovered from a man aged 50 to 60 with acute or convalescent COVID-19. The material sequenced was peripheral blood. The rearrangement joins TRBV27 to TRBJ1-5; a possible D gene is TRBD1 (5 bases). The CDR3 loop reads CASSPGGAQPQHF. The CDR3 nucleotides read TGTGCCAGCAGCCCCGGGGGAGCTCAGCCCCAGCATTTT.